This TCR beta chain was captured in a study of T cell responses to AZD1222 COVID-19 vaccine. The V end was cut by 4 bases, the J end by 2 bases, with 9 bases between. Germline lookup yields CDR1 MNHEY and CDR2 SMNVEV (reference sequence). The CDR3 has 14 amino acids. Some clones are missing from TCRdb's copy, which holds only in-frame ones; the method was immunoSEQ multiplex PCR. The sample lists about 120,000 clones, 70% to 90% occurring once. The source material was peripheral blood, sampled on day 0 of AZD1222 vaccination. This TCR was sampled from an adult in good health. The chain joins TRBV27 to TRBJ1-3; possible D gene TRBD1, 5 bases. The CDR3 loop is CASSSGGTGNTIYF. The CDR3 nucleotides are TGTGCCAGCAGTTCTGGGGGGACTGGAAACACCATATATTTT.